The 8 T cell receptor beta chains below all came from one sample that was sequenced in a study of regulatory T cells in long-lasting Graves disease. Relying on iRepertoire HTBI primers and Arm-PCR of CDR3 regions, the team built TCR beta libraries. TCRdb analysed the multiplex PCR reads with MiXCR anew, one entry per CDR3 protein. The repertoire holds about 440,000 distinct CDR3 sequences, with around 15% as singletons. Indicated time point: newly diagnosed GD, antithyroid drugs for less than 3 months. PBMCs provided the RNA from which the TCR library was made. Separately, the same data were catalogued under a study of T cells in Graves' hyperthyroidism and ophthalmopathy.

This sample comprised peripheral blood mononuclear cells (PBMCs), obtained at new diagnosis, from a patient treated with antithyroid drugs. The receptors stem from a woman between 25 and 40 years old with Graves disease.

This clonotype was detected many times. V is TRBV5-1 and J is TRBJ2-3, with D possibly TRBD2 on 6 matching bases. Germline V CDR1 and CDR2: SGHRS, YFSETQ. Trimming removed 4 bases from V and 0 bases from J, with 18 bases in between. The length of the CDR3 is 17 residues. In DNA, the CDR3 is TGCGCCAGCAGCACTGGCATCCTAGCGAAGAGCACAGATACGCAGTATTTT. Translated: CASSTGILAKSTDTQYF.

This clonotype came up many times. V gene TRBV28 combines with J gene TRBJ1-1; weak D call: TRBD1 (6 bases). From germline, CDR1 is MDHEN and CDR2 SYDVKM. This CDR3 is 14 amino acids long. The ends were cut back, 6 bases at V and 4 bases at J, with 15 bases in the middle. The CDR3 DNA is TGTGCCAGCAGCAATAGACAGGAAATCACTGAAGCTTTCTTT. It yields the protein CASSNRQEITEAFF.

This clonotype was seen many times. The V gene is TRBV5-1, the J gene TRBJ1-1; no definite D call. V lost 0 bases and J 6 bases, leaving 9 bases between the germline ends. CDR1 and CDR2 from the germline V gene are SGHRS and YFSETQ. The CDR3 runs 13 residues. The CDR3, as DNA: TGCGCCAGCAGCTTGGAGGCCTCACCTGAAGCTTTCTTT. Translation gives CASSLEASPEAFF.

The chain links TRBV24-1 to TRBJ2-3; 7 nucleotides line up with TRBD2. The CDR3 covers 19 residues. Germline lookup yields CDR1 KGHDR and CDR2 SFDVKD. The V and J ends lost 0 bases and 4 bases, in that order; junction bases with no gene match: 15. This CDR3 is CATSDLGGGGTNWPDTQYF. CDR3 sequence (DNA): TGTGCCACCAGTGATTTGGGGGGTGGTGGGACTAATTGGCCAGATACGCAGTATTTT.

This clonotype was detected ten times or more. This sequence joins TRBV7-9 and TRBJ1-2; D remains unclear. V was trimmed by 5 bases and J by 6 bases, leaving 22 bases between them. The CDR3 spans 16 residues. Germline V CDR1 and CDR2: SEHNR, FQNEAQ (reference sequence). CDR3: CASSPDFRASQNGYTF. The CDR3 DNA sequence: TGTGCCAGCAGCCCCGATTTCCGGGCCTCTCAGAATGGCTACACCTTC.

There are many counts of this clonotype. The gene calls are TRBV18 and TRBJ2-7, with D perhaps TRBD1 (5 bases). This CDR3 is 13 amino acids long. Trimming removed 4 bases at V and 5 bases at J, with 12 bases between. Germline V gene sequence: CDR1 KGHSH, CDR2 LQKENI. CDR3 sequence (DNA): TGTGCCAGCTCACAGGGGCTGGGGCACGAGCAGTACTTC. Amino acids: CASSQGLGHEQYF.

This clonotype was seen many times. V usage is TRBV7-8 and J usage is TRBJ2-7; D assignment may be TRBD1 or TRBD2 (6 bases each). The CDR3 runs 15 residues. Germline V gene data show CDR1 as SGHVS and CDR2 as FQNEAQ. Deletions cut 3 bases from V and 4 bases from J, with 16 bases between. The CDR3 DNA reads TGTGCCAGCAGCTTCGTAATAGGGGGGTATTACGAGCAGTACTTC. It yields the protein CASSFVIGGYYEQYF.

The gene calls are TRBV11-2 and TRBJ2-1; 9 bases agree with TRBD1. V lost 3 bases, J lost 4 bases, and 4 bases stayed unmatched. This CDR3 is built from 15 residues. Germline CDR1 reads SGHAT; CDR2 reads FQNNGV. CDR3 bases: TGTGCCAGCAGCTTGTCGACAGGGGGTTACAATGAGCAGTTCTTC. Amino acid sequence: CASSLSTGGYNEQFF.